A single sample gave rise to the 23 T cell receptor beta chains below, sequenced in a study of blood T cell repertoires in COVID-19. Profiling relied on immunoSEQ multiplex PCR, and the TCRdb table lists in-frame clones only, not all of them. The sample yields approximately 280,000 clones, 86% seen once. The sequenced material came from PBMCs or T cells enriched from blood (not recorded which). Source of these receptors: a woman younger than 35 who had recovered from COVID-19.

This chain joins TRBV2 and TRBJ2-3; 8 bases are a match to TRBD1. This CDR3 is 13 amino acids long. Germline values: CDR1 SNHLY, CDR2 FYNNEI. Unmatched junction bases numbered 7, after V lost 8 bases and J lost 6 bases. In DNA, the CDR3 is TGTGCCAGCTTGGGGCAGGGGGCTGATACGCAGTATTTT. Protein sequence: CASLGQGADTQYF.

The V gene is TRBV7-6, the J gene TRBJ1-1; no reliable D call. The CDR3 has 15 residues. Germline V gene sequence: CDR1 SGHVS, CDR2 FNYEAQ. V was trimmed by 0 bases and J by 2 bases, leaving 10 bases between them. The CDR3 region has the DNA TGTGCCAGCAGCTTAGCTTCTCGGACTAACACTGAAGCTTTCTTT. This encodes CASSLASRTNTEAFF.

The DNA for the CDR3 is TGTGCCAGCTCACCCGGACTAGCGGGAGGCGAGCAGTACTTC. Residues: CASSPGLAGGEQYF. The chain joins TRBV18 to TRBJ2-7, with TRBD2 matching over 14 bases. Trimming cost V 3 bases and J 6 bases; bases outside gene matches: 1. The CDR3 length is 14 residues. The germline V gene has CDR1 KGHSH and CDR2 LQKENI.

J is TRBJ1-1 and V is TRBV10-3, with D possibly matching TRBD1 (5 bases). This CDR3 is built from 14 residues. V lost 7 bases and J lost 0, with 12 bases in between. From germline, CDR1 is ENHRY and CDR2 SYGVKD. CDR3 loop: CAIKNRSVNTEAFF. The DNA of the CDR3 is TGTGCCATCAAAAACAGGAGTGTGAACACTGAAGCTTTCTTT.

The rearrangement links TRBV12-3 or TRBV12-4 to TRBJ2-7; perhaps TRBD1 as D (6 bases). The CDR3 totals 13 residues. V was trimmed by 4 bases and J by 0 bases, leaving 7 bases between them. Here the CDR3 DNA reads TGTGCCAGCAGTTCAGGGGTCTCCTACGAGCAGTACTTC. Amino acid sequence: CASSSGVSYEQYF.

This sequence joins TRBV9 and TRBJ2-2; D is uncertain. Germline assignment: CDR1 SGDLS and CDR2 YYNGEE. The V and J ends lost 3 bases and 4 bases respectively, with 13 bases between them. The CDR3 contains 15 residues. DNA of the CDR3: TGTGCCAGCAGCGGTCCTGTCCTGTCCACCGGGGAGCTGTTTTTT. This sequence encodes CASSGPVLSTGELFF.

This clone was recorded once. This rearrangement joins TRBV30 to TRBJ2-3; 7 bases fit TRBD1. Trimming cost V 8 bases and J 11 bases; bases outside gene matches: 19. The CDR3 extends over 14 amino acids. The germline V gene encodes CDR1 GTSNPN and CDR2 SVGIG (reference sequence). The DNA for the CDR3 is TGTGCCGGACAAACCGGGACAGCCCTAAGGGAGCAGTATTTT. Protein sequence: CAGQTGTALREQYF.

This chain's CDR3 is CASSLVGQGMDTEAFF. The CDR3 DNA follows: TGTGCCAGCAGTTTAGTCGGACAGGGCATGGACACTGAAGCTTTCTTT. V and J are TRBV28 and TRBJ1-1; 8 bases line up with TRBD1. This CDR3 has 16 amino acids. Germline assignment: CDR1 MDHEN and CDR2 SYDVKM. V dropped 2 bases and J dropped 3; count of bases not matched to a gene: 8.

J is TRBJ2-7 and V is TRBV7-6, with 14 bases fitting TRBD2. This CDR3 spans 17 amino acids. Germline CDR1 reads SGHVS; CDR2 reads FNYEAQ. V was clipped by 5 bases and J by 1 base; unmatched bases: 7. The CDR3 coding sequence is TGTGCCAGCAGCCCCGGACTAGCGGGGGGACGGTCCTACGAGCAGTACTTC. Its translation: CASSPGLAGGRSYEQYF.

The chain couples TRBV9 to TRBJ2-2; D gene ambiguous. Germline assignment: CDR1 SGDLS and CDR2 YYNGEE. Trimming removed 3 bases at V and 1 base at J, with 7 bases between. The CDR3 is 14 amino acids. CDR3 residues: CASSATQNTGELFF. CDR3 in DNA: TGTGCCAGCAGCGCAACACAGAACACCGGGGAGCTGTTTTTT.

This chain uses TRBV5-6 with TRBJ2-7; no firm D call. The CDR3 length is 14 residues. Trimming pared 4 bases from V and 2 bases from J, leaving 13 bases between. Germline loops: CDR1 SGHDT, CDR2 YYEEEE. This CDR3 is CASSILLTPYEQYF. In DNA form, the CDR3 reads TGTGCCAGCAGCATACTCCTAACCCCCTACGAGCAGTACTTC.

The V call is TRBV7-8, the J call TRBJ2-5; 9 bases agree with TRBD2. Germline V lookup: CDR1 SGHVS, CDR2 FQNEAQ. Trimming removed 5 bases from V and 2 bases from J; junction bases left unmatched: 9. The CDR3 consists of 16 residues. The CDR3 here is CASSEGLAEFQETQYF. DNA for the CDR3: TGTGCCAGCAGCGAGGGACTAGCAGAGTTTCAAGAGACCCAGTACTTC. The whole variable domain, filled in from reference TRBV7-8 and TRBJ2-5, reads GAGVSQSPRYKVAKRGQDVALRCDPISGHVSLFWYQQALGQGPEFLTYFQNEAQLDKSGLPSDRFFAERPEGSVSTLKIQRTQQEDSAVYLCASSEGLAEFQETQYFGPGTRLLVL.

The genes are TRBV5-4 and TRBJ2-1; 10 bases fit TRBD2. CDR1 SGHNT and CDR2 YYREEE come from the germline V gene (reference sequence). With V trimmed by 0 bases and J by 2 bases, 5 bases remained unmatched. This CDR3 is 17 amino acids long. DNA of the CDR3: TGTGCCAGCAGCTTGGCCCCTAGCGGGAGAACCTACAATGAGCAGTTCTTC. It codes for CASSLAPSGRTYNEQFF.

This chain links TRBV30 with TRBJ2-1; 12 nucleotides match TRBD2. After removal of 2 bases from V and 5 bases from J, the junction contained 10 bases not matched to a gene. The V gene's germline CDR1 is GTSNPN and CDR2 SVGIG (reference sequence). CDR3 length: 17 residues. CDR3 sequence: CAWSKFIGTSGHNEQFF. Written as DNA, the CDR3 is TGTGCCTGGAGTAAATTTATCGGGACTAGCGGGCACAATGAGCAGTTCTTC.

The table lists this clone with a count of one. J is TRBJ1-1 and V is TRBV2, with no clear D. The germline V gene encodes CDR1 SNHLY and CDR2 FYNNEI. V lost 7 bases to trimming and J lost 11 bases, with 17 bases between them. The CDR3 length is 12 residues. The CDR3 here is CASTTKSNKAFF. The CDR3 DNA reads as TGTGCCAGCACTACGAAATCGAATAAGGCTTTCTTT. Supplemented by reference TRBV2 and TRBJ1-1, the full variable domain reads EPEVTQTPSHQVTQMGQEVILRCVPISNHLYFYWYRQILGQKVEFLVSFYNNEISEKSEIFDDQFSVERPDGSNFTLKIRSTKLEDSAMYFCASTTKSNKAFFGQGTRLTVV.

This chain joins TRBV28 and TRBJ1-5, with D possibly TRBD1 on 6 matching bases. V lost 2 bases and J lost 2, with 10 bases in between. This CDR3 spans 15 amino acids. The germline V gene has CDR1 MDHEN and CDR2 SYDVKM. The CDR3 DNA reads as TGTGCCAGCAGTTTAATTTCAGGGGGCAATCAGCCCCAGCATTTT. It encodes CASSLISGGNQPQHF. The full variable domain, its missing parts supplied by reference TRBV28 and TRBJ1-5, is DVKVTQSSRYLVKRTGEKVFLECVQDMDHENMFWYRQDPGLGLRLIYFSYDVKMKEKGDIPEGYSVSREKKERFSLILESASTNQTSMYLCASSLISGGNQPQHFGDGTRLSIL.

The chain has TRBV18 and TRBJ2-4, with D possibly TRBD1 on 5 matching bases. Germline CDR1 reads KGHSH; CDR2 reads LQKENI. V was clipped by 3 bases and J by 0 bases, with 9 bases between them. The CDR3 sequence is 15 residues long. CDR3 nucleotide sequence: TGTGCCAGCTCACCGACAGTCCTAGCCAAAAACATTCAGTACTTC. Encoded protein: CASSPTVLAKNIQYF.

The chain joins TRBV5-4 to TRBJ1-6; D gene ambiguous. The CDR3 totals 16 residues. V was pared by 0 bases and J by 2 bases, with 9 bases between. CDR1 is SGHNT, CDR2 YYREEE, per germline (reference sequence). In DNA, the CDR3 is TGTGCCAGCAGCTTGGTGCAGGCCCCCTATAATTCACCCCTCCACTTT. Its translation: CASSLVQAPYNSPLHF.

The chain uses TRBV15 and TRBJ2-1, with 7 bases lining up with TRBD1. This CDR3 is built from 16 residues. Germline lookup yields CDR1 LNHNV and CDR2 YYDKDF (reference sequence). With V trimmed by 2 bases and J by 1 base, 5 bases remained unmatched. The CDR3 reads CATSRYPGQSYNEQFF. The CDR3 nucleotides read TGTGCCACCAGCAGATACCCGGGACAGTCCTACAATGAGCAGTTCTTC.

This rearrangement joins TRBV7-3 to TRBJ2-7; a possible D gene is TRBD2 (6 bases). Germline values: CDR1 SGHTA, CDR2 FQGTGA. The CDR3 runs to 15 residues. Trimming removed 0 bases from V and 1 base from J, with 10 bases in between. The CDR3 sequence is CASSLTAGPSYEQYF. In nucleotides, the CDR3 is TGTGCCAGCAGCTTAACGGCGGGGCCATCCTACGAGCAGTACTTC.

V is TRBV27 and J is TRBJ1-2; TRBD1 is a possible D gene (6 bases). Trimming left V 7 bases short and J 9 bases short, with 18 bases between. CDR3 length: 13 amino acids. Germline loops: CDR1 MNHEY, CDR2 SMNVEV (reference sequence). CDR3 nucleotide sequence: TGTGCCAGCACTACATGGCAGGGGAGAAGCTACACCTTC. It codes for CASTTWQGRSYTF.

The chain couples TRBV5-4 to TRBJ2-7, with D unclear. The CDR3 is 13 residues long. Germline V CDR1 and CDR2: SGHNT, YYREEE (reference sequence). Trimming cost V 0 bases and J 2 bases, with 6 bases left between them. CDR3 coding DNA: TGTGCCAGCAGCTTGGGTAGCCCCTACGAGCAGTACTTC. Translating it yields CASSLGSPYEQYF.

The CDR3 region has the DNA TGTGCCAGCAGTAGCCCTAGCGGGGGGCGGTACGAGCAGTACTTC. Translation: CASSSPSGGRYEQYF. The chain carries TRBV6-6 and TRBJ2-7; 11 positions match TRBD2. Germline-derived CDR1 and CDR2 are MNHNY and SVGAGI (reference sequence). Trimming cost V 5 bases and J 4 bases; bases outside gene matches: 7. CDR3 length equals 15 residues.